Below are 11 T cell receptor beta chains sequenced from a single sample in a study of breast tumors, draining lymph nodes, adjacent tissues (TCRdb year 2016). The library was made by multiplex PCR. The sequencing machine was an Illumina HiSeq 2000. TCRdb reprocessed the public reads (quality trimming at Q25 with fastp, clone calling with MiXCR) and kept in-frame beta chains. For every CDR3 protein sequence, its rows merge into one entry that carries the most common genes and DNA. The sample contains some 100,000 distinct CDR3 sequences, 21% of them found a single time. Of the sample, approximately 1.2% is held by the ten largest clones. Lymph node samples came from the axillary draining lymph nodes of breast cancer patients. Sequenced sample: axillary lymph node tissue. Source of these receptors: a female donor with breast cancer. Some clones in this sample may be carry-over from other donors' samples.

In its sample, this clonotype was seen many times. The chain couples TRBV20-1 to TRBJ2-1, with D possibly called TRBD1 or TRBD2 (5 bases each). The CDR3 is made up of 14 amino acids. From germline, CDR1 is DFQATT and CDR2 SNEGSKA (reference sequence). V was trimmed by 5 bases and J by 7 bases, leaving 18 bases between them. CDR3 DNA: TGCAGTGCTGGCTCGGGACGCCCTAGAAATGAGCAGTTCTTC. Its protein is CSAGSGRPRNEQFF.

There are a few counts of this clonotype. The CDR3 DNA sequence: TGTGCCAGCAGACAGAGACAGAGACTCTCCTACGAGCAGTACTTC. This gives the protein CASRQRQRLSYEQYF. The V gene is TRBV28, the J gene TRBJ2-7; a weak D match, TRBD1 (5 bases). Germline lookup yields CDR1 MDHEN and CDR2 SYDVKM. The CDR3 has 15 amino acids. V lost 6 bases and J lost 0, with 15 bases in between.

This clonotype turned up a few times. Since a much larger clone is just one base distant, this may be a read error. V gene TRBV11-2 combines with J gene TRBJ2-5; D is undetermined. Germline CDR1 and CDR2: SGHAT and FQNNGV. V dropped 4 bases and J dropped 5 bases, with 11 bases sitting between them. The CDR3 is made up of 13 amino acids. CDR3 protein: CASSSDPLETQYF. CDR3 nucleotide sequence: TGTGCCAGCAGCTCCGACCCCTTGGAGACCCAGTACTTC.

This clonotype was picked up many times. The chain carries TRBV20-1 and TRBJ1-2; 12 bases fit TRBD1. V shed 0 bases and J 5 bases; nucleotides not matched to a gene: 7. Germline values: CDR1 DFQATT, CDR2 SNEGSKA (reference sequence). The CDR3 runs 16 residues. The CDR3 DNA is TGCAGTGCTAGAGATGGGACAGGGGGCGAGATATATGGCTACACCTTC. Translation: CSARDGTGGEIYGYTF.

This clonotype has at least ten counts. The J gene is TRBJ1-6, the V gene TRBV27, with D hard to call. The CDR3 has 16 residues. The germline V gene encodes CDR1 MNHEY and CDR2 SMNVEV (reference sequence). The V end lost 2 bases, the J end lost 0 bases, and 8 bases lay between the germline ends. The CDR3 nucleotides read TGTGCCAGCAGTTTAGAGGTCCGCTCCTATAATTCACCCCTCCACTTT. It yields the protein CASSLEVRSYNSPLHF.

A note on this clonotype: It may be a read error: a sequence one base away is much more abundant. Here the CDR3 omits its conserved ending phenylalanine or tryptophan, so a read error is the likely source. The rearrangement uses TRBV16 and TRBJ2-1; no reliable D call. Deletions cut 0 bases from V and 4 bases from J, with 7 bases between. This CDR3 has 14 residues. Germline V gives CDR1 KGHSY, CDR2 FQNENV. The CDR3 DNA is TGTGCCAGCAGCCAATCGTCGGGTTACAATGAGCAGTTCCTC. It is translated as CASSQSSGYNEQFL.

This clonotype was seen many times. V and J are TRBV5-1 and TRBJ2-1; D could derive from TRBD1 or TRBD2 (5 bases each). The germline gives CDR1 SGHRS, CDR2 YFSETQ. The CDR3 length is 17 residues. Between the trimmed V and J ends, which lost 4 bases and 4 bases, there was a span of 21 bases. This CDR3 reads CASSKTQVPEGYNEQFF. The CDR3 DNA sequence: TGCGCCAGCAGCAAGACACAGGTCCCCGAGGGATACAATGAGCAGTTCTTC.

Ten or more counts support this clonotype. V gene TRBV5-6 combines with J gene TRBJ2-1; 16 nucleotides match TRBD2. The junction had 10 bases not matched to a gene; V was cut back by 6 bases and J by 13 bases. The CDR3 has 15 amino acids. Germline CDR1 and CDR2: SGHDT and YYEEEE. The CDR3 here is CASNGGLAGGVEQFF. CDR3 nucleotide sequence: TGTGCCAGCAACGGGGGACTAGCGGGGGGGGTAGAACAGTTCTTC.

The chain links TRBV2 to TRBJ1-1; 8 bases fit TRBD1. This CDR3 region has 14 residues. The germline gives CDR1 SNHLY, CDR2 FYNNEI. V shed 6 bases and J 0 bases; nucleotides not matched to a gene: 3. The CDR3 reads CASRGQVLNTEAFF. Written as DNA, the CDR3 is TGTGCCAGCAGGGGACAGGTATTGAACACTGAAGCTTTCTTT.

To note about this clonotype: Given a much more abundant clone one base away, this may be a read error. Without the conserved terminal phenylalanine or tryptophan, this CDR3 likely stems from a read error. This chain joins TRBV7-7 and TRBJ1-5; perhaps TRBD1 as D (5 bases). The ends were cut back, 5 bases at V and 0 bases at J, with 14 bases in the middle. The CDR3 length is 16 residues. Germline CDR1 is SSHAT and CDR2 is FNYEAQ (reference sequence). The CDR3 sequence: CASSPRGGDSNQPQHV. The CDR3 bases are TGTGCCAGCAGCCCACGCGGGGGAGATAGCAATCAGCCCCAGCATGTT.

This chain connects TRBV29-1 to TRBJ2-1; 12 bases line up with TRBD2. Germline V gene data show CDR1 as SQVTM and CDR2 as ANQGSEA. The trim removed 7 bases at V and 5 bases at J, leaving 6 bases unmatched. The CDR3 has 14 amino acids. For the CDR3, the DNA is TGCAGCGGGCGACTAGCGGGAGCCAACAATGAGCAGTTCTTC. This codes for CSGRLAGANNEQFF.